These 22 T cell receptor beta chains share one sample of origin, sequenced in a study of response to subunit inactivated influenza vaccine. A single record per CDR3 protein comes from TCRdb applying MiXCR to the RT-PCR reads. The sample contains approximately 500,000 distinct CDR3 sequences, 10% to 15% of which appear only once. The source material was PBMCs from blood, sampled roughly 6 weeks after vaccination. These receptors all stem from a man between 45 and 60 years old who received an inactivated influenza vaccine.

Ten or more counts support this clonotype. This chain links TRBV11-2 with TRBJ2-1; 7 bases map to TRBD2. With V trimmed by 1 base and J by 12 bases, 0 bases remained unmatched. The length of the CDR3 is 11 residues. CDR1 SGHAT and CDR2 FQNNGV come from the germline V gene. CDR3 in DNA: TGTGCCAGCAGCTTAGGGGGGGGGCAGTTCTTC. Encoded protein: CASSLGGGQFF.

This clonotype showed up just a few times. This chain uses TRBV5-1 with TRBJ2-1, with 8 positions matching TRBD1. Trimming took 4 bases from V and 4 from J; bases not matched to a gene: 10. CDR3 length equals 16 residues. Germline CDR1 SGHRS, CDR2 YFSETQ. The CDR3 bases are TGCGCCAGCAGCGTGGGCGGGACAGGAGGATACAATGAGCAGTTCTTC. Protein sequence: CASSVGGTGGYNEQFF.

The V and J genes are TRBV7-9 and TRBJ2-1; 10 bases agree with TRBD2. Germline V gene data show CDR1 as SEHNR and CDR2 as FQNEAQ (reference sequence). V dropped 3 bases and J dropped 8; count of bases not matched to a gene: 10. The CDR3 has 16 amino acids. In DNA, the CDR3 is TGTGCCAGCAGCTTCACTTTCCCTAGCGGGAGTCATGAGCAGTTCTTC. Protein product: CASSFTFPSGSHEQFF. Together with reference TRBV7-9 and TRBJ2-1, the CDR3 gives the full variable domain: DTGVSQNPRHKITKRGQNVTFRCDPISEHNRLYWYRQTLGQGPEFLTYFQNEAQLEKSRLLSDRFSAERPKGSFSTLEIQRTEQGDSAMYLCASSFTFPSGSHEQFFGPGTRLTVL.

V and J are TRBV6-1 and TRBJ2-1, with 9 bases that match TRBD2. Germline V gene lookup returns CDR1 MNHNS and CDR2 SASEGT. V dropped 6 bases and J dropped 7; count of bases not matched to a gene: 10. There are 15 residues in the CDR3. The CDR3 region has the DNA TGTGCCAGCAGCCCTCGTGGGACTAGCCGTAATGAGCAGTTCTTC. Amino acid sequence: CASSPRGTSRNEQFF.

This chain joins TRBV10-3 and TRBJ1-5, with D hard to call. The germline CDR1 and CDR2 sequences are ENHRY and SYGVKD. Trimming stripped 0 bases from V and 5 bases from J, with 17 bases between. The CDR3 consists of 17 residues. As DNA, the CDR3 is TGTGCCATCAGTGAGTCATCAGAAGTTTCTTGGGATCAGCCCCAGCATTTT. Its translation: CAISESSEVSWDQPQHF.

This clonotype was observed a few times. The gene calls are TRBV28 and TRBJ2-3, with a weak D call TRBD1 (6 bases). V was trimmed by 7 bases and J by 5 bases, leaving 13 bases between them. Germline V gene lookup returns CDR1 MDHEN and CDR2 SYDVKM. This CDR3 is 13 amino acids long. The CDR3: CASTLGAIDTQYF. The CDR3 coding sequence is TGTGCCAGCACCCTGGGGGCAATAGATACGCAGTATTTT.

This clonotype was seen repeatedly, ten times or more. The chain combines TRBV12-3 or TRBV12-4 with TRBJ2-5; D not resolved. V was cut by 3 bases and J by 6 bases, with 11 bases left in between. The CDR3 spans 13 residues. The CDR3 region has the DNA TGTGCCAGCAGTTTTTCGGGTCTAAAGACCCAGTACTTC. Translation gives CASSFSGLKTQYF.

There are a few counts of this clonotype. This chain uses TRBV9 with TRBJ1-5; 10 nucleotides agree with TRBD1. V lost 3 bases to trimming and J lost 4 bases; unmatched junction nucleotides: 1. The CDR3 is made up of 14 amino acids. The germline gives CDR1 SGDLS, CDR2 YYNGEE. CDR3 sequence (DNA): TGTGCCAGCAGCGCGGGACAGGGGAATCAGCCCCAGCATTTT. Encoded protein: CASSAGQGNQPQHF.

The rearrangement links TRBV20-1 to TRBJ2-5; a weak D match, TRBD1 (6 bases). The CDR3 length is 12 residues. Per the germline V gene, CDR1 is DFQATT and CDR2 is SNEGSKA (reference sequence). The V end lost 3 bases, the J end lost 2 bases, and 7 bases lay between the germline ends. In DNA, the CDR3 is TGCAGTGCTAGGGGGGCGCAAGAGACCCAGTACTTC. Translation gives CSARGAQETQYF.

This clonotype was detected a few times. V usage is TRBV6-2 or TRBV6-3 and J usage is TRBJ1-4; a possible D gene is TRBD1 (5 bases). Germline loops: CDR1 MNHEY, CDR2 SVGEGT. The CDR3 is 13 residues long. With 7 bases removed from V and 1 base from J, the gap between germline ends came to 7 bases. The CDR3 DNA is TGTGCCAGCAACGACAGAACTAATGAAAAACTGTTTTTT. Its translation: CASNDRTNEKLFF.

The chain joins TRBV6-2 or TRBV6-3 to TRBJ2-7; TRBD1 matches at 8 bases. Germline trimming cut 10 bases from V and 5 bases from J; bases unmatched to any gene: 10. This CDR3 is built from 13 residues. Germline V lookup: CDR1 MNHEY, CDR2 SVGEGT. Here the CDR3 DNA reads TGTGCCATCGACGACAGGGGATGGAACGAGCAGTACTTC. Translating gives CAIDDRGWNEQYF.

This clonotype was observed a few times. This chain uses TRBV11-2 with TRBJ2-7; TRBD1 is a possible D gene (6 bases). Germline lookup yields CDR1 SGHAT and CDR2 FQNNGV. The CDR3 is 16 amino acids. Between the trimmed V and J ends, which lost 5 bases and 0 bases, there was a span of 17 bases. The CDR3 region is CASSPGRGLSSYEQYF. DNA of the CDR3: TGTGCCAGCAGCCCCGGCAGGGGCCTTTCCTCCTACGAGCAGTACTTC.

At least ten counts were recorded for this clonotype. The chain links TRBV12-3 or TRBV12-4 to TRBJ1-1; D might be TRBD1 (5 bases). The CDR3 extends over 13 amino acids. Trimming took off 5 bases at V and 1 base at J, with 8 bases between the two ends. In DNA form, the CDR3 reads TGTGCCAGCAGTCTACAGGCGAACACTGAAGCTTTCTTT. Protein: CASSLQANTEAFF.

J is TRBJ1-1 and V is TRBV12-3 or TRBV12-4; D remains ambiguous. The CDR3 has 14 amino acids. V was shortened by 5 bases and J by 0 bases, with 10 bases between the two germline ends. The DNA for the CDR3 is TGTGCCAGCAGTCCAGAAATCATGAACACTGAAGCTTTCTTT. This gives the protein CASSPEIMNTEAFF.

The rearrangement links TRBV7-2 to TRBJ2-7; the match to TRBD2 covers 7 bases. This CDR3 contains 15 residues. Trimming removed 1 base from V and 5 bases from J; junction bases left unmatched: 8. Germline lookup yields CDR1 SGHTA and CDR2 FQGNSA. CDR3 region: CASSLEAGEIHEQYF. Written as DNA, the CDR3 is TGTGCCAGCAGCTTAGAGGCGGGAGAGATCCACGAGCAGTACTTC. Combining the CDR3 with reference TRBV7-2 and TRBJ2-7 gives the whole variable domain GAGVSQSPSNKVTEKGKDVELRCDPISGHTALYWYRQSLGQGLEFLIYFQGNSAPDKSGLPSDRFSAERTGGSVSTLTIQRTQQEDSAVYLCASSLEAGEIHEQYFGPGTRLTVT.

This clonotype turned up a few times. V gene TRBV6-1 combines with J gene TRBJ2-1, with 7 bases identical to TRBD1. CDR3 length: 15 residues. The germline gives CDR1 MNHNS, CDR2 SASEGT. V lost 6 bases and J lost 3; bases outside the gene matches: 8. CDR3 loop: CASSLGTAVYNEQFF. CDR3 DNA: TGTGCCAGCAGCCTTGGGACAGCCGTCTACAATGAGCAGTTCTTC.

This chain joins TRBV29-1 and TRBJ2-6; D is unclear. V was trimmed by 4 bases and J by 0 bases, leaving 4 bases between them. The CDR3 sequence is 13 residues long. CDR1 and CDR2 from the germline V gene are SQVTM and ANQGSEA. CDR3 nucleotides: TGCAGCGTTGTACACTCTGGGGCCAACGTCCTGACTTTC. It is translated as CSVVHSGANVLTF.

The genes are TRBV28 and TRBJ2-4; TRBD1 or TRBD2 may be the D gene (5 bases each). Germline V gives CDR1 MDHEN, CDR2 SYDVKM. V lost 6 bases and J 8 bases, leaving 14 bases between the germline ends. The CDR3 length is 13 residues. CDR3 nucleotides: TGTGCCAGCAGCTCGGGGCAGACGGACATTCAGTACTTC. Its protein is CASSSGQTDIQYF.

This clonotype has at least ten counts. The chain uses TRBV7-9 and TRBJ2-3; 8 bases match TRBD2. This CDR3 contains 16 residues. Germline V CDR1 and CDR2: SEHNR, FQNEAQ (reference sequence). After removal of 2 bases from V and 5 bases from J, the junction contained 9 bases not matched to a gene. The CDR3, as DNA: TGTGCCAGCAGCTTAAGGACGGGACTAGGCAGAGATACGCAGTATTTT. This gives the protein CASSLRTGLGRDTQYF.

The chain employs TRBV7-2 and TRBJ2-1; 11 bases line up with TRBD2. Trimming removed 5 bases from V and 5 bases from J; junction bases left unmatched: 5. Germline V gene lookup returns CDR1 SGHTA and CDR2 FQGNSA. The CDR3 totals 15 residues. This CDR3 reads CASSASSGGHNEQFF. CDR3 sequence (DNA): TGTGCCAGCAGCGCGTCTAGCGGGGGGCACAATGAGCAGTTCTTC. Supplemented by reference TRBV7-2 and TRBJ2-1, the full variable domain reads GAGVSQSPSNKVTEKGKDVELRCDPISGHTALYWYRQSLGQGLEFLIYFQGNSAPDKSGLPSDRFSAERTGGSVSTLTIQRTQQEDSAVYLCASSASSGGHNEQFFGPGTRLTVL.

V gene TRBV2 combines with J gene TRBJ2-2, with D tentatively TRBD2 (5 bases). Trimming pared 7 bases from V and 4 bases from J, leaving 13 bases between. The CDR3 length is 14 residues. The germline gives CDR1 SNHLY, CDR2 FYNNEI. The CDR3 DNA follows: TGTGCCAGCAAGCGGCTAGCTAGCACCGGGGAGCTGTTTTTT. The encoded protein is CASKRLASTGELFF.

In its sample, this clonotype was seen a few times. The chain carries TRBV4-3 and TRBJ2-2, with TRBD1 matching 9 bases. The CDR3 covers 16 residues. J lost 3 bases, V lost 4 bases, and 6 bases had no gene match. Germline CDR1 LGHNA, CDR2 YSLEER. CDR3 bases: TGCGCCAGCAGCCTACAGGGGGCGCGGGACACCGGGGAGCTGTTTTTT. Protein sequence: CASSLQGARDTGELFF.